The clone carrying this TCR beta chain was detected a few times. No antigen is known for it. Trimming took off 7 bases at V and 4 bases at J, with 13 bases between the two ends. CDR3 length equals 14 residues. Germline assignment: CDR1 LNHDA and CDR2 SQIVND (reference sequence). The data were obtained in a study of beta chain features in type 1 diabetes. Study outcomes and limitations: In patients and controls equally, PCR might favor templates that are shorter.

Sequenced material consisted of expressed TCRB transcripts (all of the isolated RNA was reverse transcribed). The average read count of naive, central memory and regulatory T cell samples was approximately 4 million. Repertoires were generated with immunoSEQ multiplex PCR, while TCRdb's copy carries only in-frame clones and drops some. The table includes tens of thousands of clones, roughly half detected once. Sequenced: Tregs from blood. V and J are TRBV19 and TRBJ2-2, with a tentative D call TRBD2 (6 bases). This receptor was identified in a woman younger than 35 in good health. The CDR3 nucleotides are TGTGCCAGTAACGGGGGAGTCGTCACCGGGGAGCTGTTTTTT. This encodes CASNGGVVTGELFF.